The 9 T cell receptor beta chains reported below all come from one sample, sequenced in a study of tumor-infiltrating lymphocytes in localized non-small cell lung cancer. The protocol was immunoSEQ multiplex PCR, while the TCRdb copy is restricted to in-frame clones and leaves out a portion. The repertoire holds 12,000 or so clones, with about four fifths as singletons. Sequencing was performed on lung tumor tissue. Receptor source: a human donor with non-small cell lung cancer.

The chain couples TRBV28 to TRBJ2-1; D unresolved. The length of the CDR3 is 11 residues. Trimming removed 5 bases from V and 15 bases from J, with 14 bases in between. Germline CDR1 is MDHEN and CDR2 is SYDVKM. The CDR3 loop reads CASSRSGRRFF. In DNA form, the CDR3 reads TGTGCCAGCAGTCGATCGGGTCGGCGGTTCTTC.

The J gene is TRBJ2-1, the V gene TRBV30; D possibly corresponds to TRBD2 (6 bases). V was clipped by 0 bases and J by 4 bases, with 13 bases between them. Germline V gene data show CDR1 as GTSNPN and CDR2 as SVGIG (reference sequence). The CDR3 runs 15 residues. For the CDR3, the DNA is TGTGCCTGGAGTGTACTGGCGGGGTTTTACAATGAGCAGTTCTTC. It codes for CAWSVLAGFYNEQFF.

This chain uses TRBV30 with TRBJ2-1; D gene uncertain. CDR1 is GTSNPN, CDR2 SVGIG, per germline (reference sequence). The V end was cut by 0 bases, the J end by 7 bases, with 4 bases between. This CDR3 region has 11 residues. CDR3 amino acids: CAWSVANEQFF. The CDR3 region has the DNA TGTGCCTGGAGTGTAGCTAATGAGCAGTTCTTC.

The rearrangement links TRBV27 to TRBJ1-5; TRBD1 matches at 7 bases. The CDR3 sequence is 16 residues long. Germline-derived CDR1 and CDR2 are MNHEY and SMNVEV (reference sequence). Unmatched junction bases numbered 10, after V lost 6 bases and J lost 2 bases. The CDR3 DNA is TGTGCCAGCAGACTAAGATCCACAGGGGGCAATCAGCCCCAGCATTTT. Translated: CASRLRSTGGNQPQHF.

This clone occurred once. The CDR3 nucleotides read TGTGCCAGCTCACCCAGTGACGGCCTTTGGGAAAAACTGTTTTTT. Amino acids: CASSPSDGLWEKLFF. This chain links TRBV18 with TRBJ1-4; D uncertain. V gave up 3 bases and J gave up 8 bases, with 16 bases separating them. This CDR3 region has 15 residues. CDR1 is KGHSH, CDR2 LQKENI, per germline.

V is TRBV23-1 and J is TRBJ1-5; TRBD1 aligns across 8 bases. TRBV23-1 is an ORF for which the function is uncertain. Trimming took 1 base from V and 0 from J; bases not matched to a gene: 5. The CDR3 is made up of 17 amino acids. The CDR3 nucleotides are TGCGCCAGCAGTCAATGGCCAGGGGGCAATAGCAATCAGCCCCAGCATTTT. It yields the protein CASSQWPGGNSNQPQHF.

About this clone: The same CDR3 arises from other DNA sequences in this sample as well. The chain couples TRBV6-6 to TRBJ1-2; TRBD1 aligns across 7 bases. Germline V CDR1 and CDR2: MNHNY, SVGAGI (reference sequence). This CDR3 contains 13 residues. Germline trimming cut 5 bases from V and 3 bases from J; bases unmatched to any gene: 3. The CDR3 sequence: CASSPTGDYGYTF. CDR3 DNA sequence: TGTGCCAGCAGTCCAACAGGGGACTATGGCTACACCTTC.

This clone was seen only once. V usage is TRBV7-2 and J usage is TRBJ1-4; D gene ambiguous. This CDR3 has 15 amino acids. The V end lost 6 bases, the J end lost 0 bases, and 11 bases lay between the germline ends. Germline CDR1 and CDR2: SGHTA and FQGNSA. CDR3 nucleotide sequence: TGTGCCAGCAGTCGAAGACCTGCAACTAATGAAAAACTGTTTTTT. Translation: CASSRRPATNEKLFF.

The rearrangement joins TRBV5-1 to TRBJ1-4; the D is unclear. Looked up from germline, CDR1 is SGHRS and CDR2 is YFSETQ. Trimming pared 4 bases from V and 5 bases from J, leaving 18 bases between. The CDR3 contains 16 residues. The CDR3 DNA reads as TGCGCCAGCAGCCCGACCGGATTAGCCAGCAATGAAAAACTGTTTTTT. Translating gives CASSPTGLASNEKLFF.